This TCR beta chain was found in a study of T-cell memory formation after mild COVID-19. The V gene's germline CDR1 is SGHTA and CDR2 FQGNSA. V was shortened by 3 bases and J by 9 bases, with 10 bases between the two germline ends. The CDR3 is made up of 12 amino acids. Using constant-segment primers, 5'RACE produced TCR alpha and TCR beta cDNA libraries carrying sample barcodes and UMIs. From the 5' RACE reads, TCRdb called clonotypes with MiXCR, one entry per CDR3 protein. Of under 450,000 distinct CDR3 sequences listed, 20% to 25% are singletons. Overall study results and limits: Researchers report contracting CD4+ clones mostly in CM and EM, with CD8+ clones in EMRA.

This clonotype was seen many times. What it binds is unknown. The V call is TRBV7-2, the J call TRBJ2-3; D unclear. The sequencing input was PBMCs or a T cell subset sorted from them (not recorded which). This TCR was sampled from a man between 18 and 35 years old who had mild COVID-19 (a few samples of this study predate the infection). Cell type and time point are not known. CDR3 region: CASSFDGGTQYF. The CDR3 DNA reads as TGTGCCAGCAGCTTCGACGGCGGAACGCAGTATTTT.